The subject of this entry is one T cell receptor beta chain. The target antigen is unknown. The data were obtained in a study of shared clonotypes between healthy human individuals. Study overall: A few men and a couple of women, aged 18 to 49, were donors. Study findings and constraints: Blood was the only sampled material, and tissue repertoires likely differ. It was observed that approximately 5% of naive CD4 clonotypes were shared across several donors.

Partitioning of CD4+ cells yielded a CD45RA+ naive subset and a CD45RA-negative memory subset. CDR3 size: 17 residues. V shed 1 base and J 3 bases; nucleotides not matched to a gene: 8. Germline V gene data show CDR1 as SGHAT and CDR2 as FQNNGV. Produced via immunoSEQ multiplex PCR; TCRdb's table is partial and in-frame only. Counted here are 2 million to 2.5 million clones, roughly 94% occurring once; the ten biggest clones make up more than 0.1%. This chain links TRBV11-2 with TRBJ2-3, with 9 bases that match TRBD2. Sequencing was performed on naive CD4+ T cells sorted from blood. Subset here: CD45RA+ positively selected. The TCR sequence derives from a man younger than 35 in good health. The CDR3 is CASSLVVAGAGTDTQYF. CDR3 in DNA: TGTGCCAGCAGCTTAGTGGTAGCGGGAGCGGGGACAGATACGCAGTATTTT.